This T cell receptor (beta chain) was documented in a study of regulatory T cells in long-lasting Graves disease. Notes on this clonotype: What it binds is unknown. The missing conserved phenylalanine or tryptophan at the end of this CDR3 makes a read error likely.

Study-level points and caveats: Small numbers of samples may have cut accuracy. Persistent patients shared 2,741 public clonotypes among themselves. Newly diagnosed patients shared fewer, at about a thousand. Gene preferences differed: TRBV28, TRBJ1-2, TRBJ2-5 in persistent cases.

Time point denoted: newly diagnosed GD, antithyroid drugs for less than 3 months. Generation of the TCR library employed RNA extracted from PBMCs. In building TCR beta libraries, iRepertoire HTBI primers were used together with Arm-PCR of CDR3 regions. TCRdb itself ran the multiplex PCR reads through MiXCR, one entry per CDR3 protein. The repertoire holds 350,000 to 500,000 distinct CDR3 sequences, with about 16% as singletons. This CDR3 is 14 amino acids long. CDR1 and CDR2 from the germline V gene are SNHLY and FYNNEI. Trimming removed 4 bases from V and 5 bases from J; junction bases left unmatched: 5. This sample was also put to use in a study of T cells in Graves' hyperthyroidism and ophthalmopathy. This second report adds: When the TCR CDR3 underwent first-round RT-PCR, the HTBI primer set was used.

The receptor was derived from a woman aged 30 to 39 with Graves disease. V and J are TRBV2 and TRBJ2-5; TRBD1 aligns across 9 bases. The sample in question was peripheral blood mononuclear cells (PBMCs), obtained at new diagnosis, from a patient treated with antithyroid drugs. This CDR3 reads CASSGDRVSETQYS. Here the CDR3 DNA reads TGTGCCAGCAGTGGGGACAGGGTTTCGGAGACCCAGTACTCC.